Shown below are 20 T cell receptor beta chains from a single sample sequenced in a study of shared clonotypes between healthy human individuals. Repertoires were generated with immunoSEQ multiplex PCR, while TCRdb's copy carries only in-frame clones and drops some. The sample comprises about 2.4 million clones, just over 90% of which are singletons, and 0.13% to 0.15% rests with the top ten. Sequences were obtained from naive CD4+ T cells sorted from blood. Noted subset: CD45RA+ positively selected. Every receptor here comes from a man aged 18 to 29 in good health.

The chain employs TRBV5-5 and TRBJ2-2; 10 bases fit TRBD2. Germline V gene sequence: CDR1 SGHKS, CDR2 YYEKEE (reference sequence). The CDR3 spans 16 residues. The V segment lost 0 bases and the J segment 6 bases; nucleotides outside the gene matches: 5. CDR3 amino acids: CASSLAPSGSAGELFF. The CDR3 DNA reads as TGTGCCAGCAGCTTGGCGCCTAGCGGGAGCGCCGGGGAGCTGTTTTTT.

In DNA form, the CDR3 reads TGTGCCAGCAGCTTAGCGCCGACCGAGTCGTCGGAGACCCAGTACTTC. Protein product: CASSLAPTESSETQYF. The rearrangement joins TRBV7-2 to TRBJ2-5; D is undetermined. Looked up from germline, CDR1 is SGHTA and CDR2 is FQGNSA. V dropped 0 bases and J dropped 5 bases, with 16 bases sitting between them. This CDR3 contains 16 residues.

The rearrangement joins TRBV6-1 to TRBJ1-5; possibly TRBD1 for D (6 bases). This CDR3 has 12 residues. The V end was cut by 11 bases, the J end by 10 bases, with 18 bases between. Germline V gene lookup returns CDR1 MNHNS and CDR2 SASEGT. This chain's CDR3 is CAGGQPFRPQHF. DNA for the CDR3: TGTGCCGGAGGACAGCCCTTCCGTCCCCAGCATTTT.

The chain joins TRBV2 to TRBJ2-7; possible D gene TRBD1, 5 bases. Germline V gives CDR1 SNHLY, CDR2 FYNNEI. The ends were cut back, 6 bases at V and 3 bases at J, with 12 bases in the middle. The CDR3 is 13 amino acids. The CDR3 DNA is TGTGCCAGCAGGGTGGCAGGGATCTACGAGCAGTACTTC. It codes for CASRVAGIYEQYF.

The rearrangement uses TRBV6-6 and TRBJ1-1; possibly TRBD1 for D (5 bases). V gave up 7 bases and J gave up 7 bases, with 22 bases separating them. The CDR3 consists of 15 residues. Germline V gene lookup returns CDR1 MNHNY and CDR2 SVGAGI (reference sequence). DNA of the CDR3: TGTGCCAGCACTCTAAACGGCAGGGTGGACGGTGAAGCTTTCTTT. Translation: CASTLNGRVDGEAFF.

As concerns this clone: This sample includes further DNA sequences coding for the same CDR3. This chain links TRBV18 with TRBJ1-5, with D hard to call. This CDR3 contains 13 residues. Germline CDR1 and CDR2: KGHSH and LQKENI. Between the trimmed V and J ends, which lost 5 bases and 2 bases, there was a span of 7 bases. CDR3 amino acids: CASSSGGNQPQHF. The CDR3 nucleotides are TGTGCCAGCTCATCAGGAGGCAATCAGCCCCAGCATTTT.

The chain employs TRBV6-1 and TRBJ2-7; maybe TRBD1 (6 bases). The CDR3 loop spans 16 amino acids. CDR1 and CDR2 from the germline V gene are MNHNS and SASEGT. V shed 4 bases and J shed 0 bases, with 16 bases lying between them. The CDR3 protein is CASSVPTQGSSYEQYF. The CDR3 DNA reads as TGTGCCAGCAGTGTCCCCACTCAGGGGAGCTCCTACGAGCAGTACTTC.

V and J are TRBV7-2 and TRBJ2-5; 9 bases line up with TRBD2. CDR3 length: 15 residues. V gave up 5 bases and J gave up 1 base; unmatched junction bases: 5. The germline V gene encodes CDR1 SGHTA and CDR2 FQGNSA. CDR3 sequence reads: CASSRGGVGQETQYF. The CDR3 DNA reads as TGTGCCAGCAGCCGCGGGGGGGTCGGCCAAGAGACCCAGTACTTC.

V usage is TRBV7-9 and J usage is TRBJ2-1; 11 bases are a match to TRBD2. Germline values: CDR1 SEHNR, CDR2 FQNEAQ (reference sequence). CDR3 length equals 15 residues. Trimming at V came to 3 bases and at J to 7 bases, leaving 5 bases not matched to a gene. CDR3 loop: CASSLGLAAANEQFF. The CDR3, as DNA: TGTGCCAGCAGCTTGGGACTAGCGGCAGCGAATGAGCAGTTCTTC.

Details on this clone: This same CDR3 is encoded by further DNA sequences in the sample. The V gene is TRBV6-5, the J gene TRBJ1-3, with 8 positions matching TRBD1. CDR1 and CDR2 (germline): MNHEY, SVGAGI. This CDR3 spans 14 amino acids. V dropped 6 bases and J dropped 1; count of bases not matched to a gene: 2. The CDR3, as DNA: TGTGCCAGCAGAAGACAGGGGTCTGGAAACACCATATATTTT. Encoded protein: CASRRQGSGNTIYF.

The chain combines TRBV29-1 with TRBJ2-3; 7 bases line up with TRBD2. This CDR3 comprises 14 residues. The germline V gene encodes CDR1 SQVTM and CDR2 ANQGSEA. The V and J ends lost 4 bases and 3 bases, in that order; junction bases with no gene match: 7. In DNA form, the CDR3 reads TGCAGCGTTGTGCGCGGGAGTGGGACAGATACGCAGTATTTT. Protein product: CSVVRGSGTDTQYF.

The rearrangement joins TRBV6-5 to TRBJ1-2, with unresolved D. V was trimmed by 2 bases and J by 2 bases, leaving 12 bases between them. Germline CDR1 MNHEY, CDR2 SVGAGI. The CDR3 is 15 amino acids. CDR3 DNA sequence: TGTGCCAGCAGTTACAAGGGCAGAGAAAACTATGGCTACACCTTC. Amino acids: CASSYKGRENYGYTF.

The rearrangement links TRBV19 to TRBJ1-5, with 9 bases aligning to TRBD1. Germline-derived CDR1 and CDR2 are LNHDA and SQIVND (reference sequence). This CDR3 is built from 16 residues. V lost 6 bases, J lost 4 bases, and 10 bases stayed unmatched. The CDR3 loop is CASSFSKDRGNQPQHF. Here the CDR3 DNA reads TGTGCCAGTAGCTTTTCGAAGGACAGGGGAAATCAGCCCCAGCATTTT.

The V and J genes are TRBV30 and TRBJ2-2; 8 bases align to TRBD2. This CDR3 is built from 16 residues. Germline CDR1 and CDR2: GTSNPN and SVGIG (reference sequence). After removal of 0 bases from V and 5 bases from J, the junction contained 8 bases not matched to a gene. The CDR3 here is CAWSVAGGRRTGELFF. CDR3 bases: TGTGCCTGGAGTGTTGCGGGGGGAAGAAGGACCGGGGAGCTGTTTTTT.

The chain joins TRBV5-6 to TRBJ1-6, with 8 bases lining up with TRBD1. CDR1 SGHDT and CDR2 YYEEEE come from the germline V gene. This CDR3 spans 15 amino acids. V was clipped by 0 bases and J by 8 bases; unmatched bases: 4. In DNA form, the CDR3 reads TGTGCCAGCAGCTTGGATGGACAGGGACATTCACCCCTCCACTTT. This codes for CASSLDGQGHSPLHF. The variable domain in full, completed from reference TRBV5-6 and TRBJ1-6, reads DAGVTQSPTHLIKTRGQQVTLRCSPKSGHDTVSWYQQALGQGPQFIFQYYEEEERQRGNFPDRFSGHQFPNYSSELNVNALLLGDSALYLCASSLDGQGHSPLHFGNGTRLTVT.

This clone was detected only once. The chain recombines TRBV2 with TRBJ2-4; tentatively, D is TRBD1 (6 bases). V lost 7 bases, J lost 1 base, and 14 bases lay in between. CDR1 and CDR2 (germline): SNHLY, FYNNEI. CDR3 length: 15 amino acids. DNA of the CDR3: TGTGCCAGCAACCGAGGGGGTGCGGCCAAAAACATTCAGTACTTC. Translation gives CASNRGGAAKNIQYF.

The rearrangement uses TRBV5-1 and TRBJ1-4; D unclear. CDR1 SGHRS and CDR2 YFSETQ come from the germline V gene. The CDR3 has 14 residues. The V gene lost 0 bases and the J gene lost 8 bases, with 11 bases spanning the gap. In DNA, the CDR3 is TGCGCCAGCAGCTTGGACAGACCAAGCGAAAAACTGTTTTTT. It encodes CASSLDRPSEKLFF. Complete variable domain (other parts from reference TRBV5-1 and TRBJ1-4): KAGVTQTPRYLIKTRGQQVTLSCSPISGHRSVSWYQQTPGQGLQFLFEYFSETQRNKGNFPGRFSGRQFSNSRSEMNVSTLELGDSALYLCASSLDRPSEKLFFGSGTQLSVL.

This sequence joins TRBV14 and TRBJ1-3, with D possibly being TRBD1 (6 bases). Per germline, CDR1 SGHDN and CDR2 FVKESK. Trimming cost V 3 bases and J 0 bases, with 15 bases left between them. This CDR3 is 17 amino acids long. CDR3 DNA: TGTGCCAGCAGCCAGCCTTCGGCGGGGGCCTCTGGAAACACCATATATTTT. It specifies CASSQPSAGASGNTIYF. Full variable domain (outside the CDR3, taken from reference TRBV14 and TRBJ1-3): EAGVTQFPSHSVIEKGQTVTLRCDPISGHDNLYWYRRVMGKEIKFLLHFVKESKQDESGMPNNRFLAERTGGTYSTLKVQPAELEDSGVYFCASSQPSAGASGNTIYFGEGSWLTVV.

V is TRBV10-3 and J is TRBJ2-1, with 9 bases fitting TRBD2. V dropped 5 bases and J dropped 6; count of bases not matched to a gene: 5. The CDR3 is 14 amino acids. CDR1 is ENHRY and CDR2 is SYGVKD in the germline V gene. DNA for the CDR3: TGTGCCATCAGTAATGCGGGAGGGGTCAATGAGCAGTTCTTC. It encodes CAISNAGGVNEQFF.

This chain links TRBV5-1 with TRBJ2-3; D is uncertain. This CDR3 is built from 13 residues. V shed 0 bases and J shed 7 bases, with 9 bases lying between them. Per the germline V gene, CDR1 is SGHRS and CDR2 is YFSETQ. CDR3 sequence: CASSLDIGNTQYF. The DNA for the CDR3 is TGCGCCAGCAGCTTGGATATTGGGAATACGCAGTATTTT.